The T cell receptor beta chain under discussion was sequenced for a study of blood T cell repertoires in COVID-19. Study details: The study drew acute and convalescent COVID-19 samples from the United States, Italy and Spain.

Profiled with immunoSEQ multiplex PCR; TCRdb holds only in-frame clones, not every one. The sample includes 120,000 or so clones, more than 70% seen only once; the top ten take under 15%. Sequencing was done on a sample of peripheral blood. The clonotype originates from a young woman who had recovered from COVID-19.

CDR3 sequence reads: CASSAPSGAYNEQFF. The CDR3 DNA sequence: TGTGCCAGCAGCGCCCCTAGCGGGGCCTACAATGAGCAGTTCTTC. The V call is TRBV9, the J call TRBJ2-1; 9 bases agree with TRBD2. The CDR3 runs to 15 residues. The V gene's germline CDR1 is SGDLS and CDR2 YYNGEE. After removal of 3 bases from V and 2 bases from J, the junction contained 3 bases not matched to a gene.